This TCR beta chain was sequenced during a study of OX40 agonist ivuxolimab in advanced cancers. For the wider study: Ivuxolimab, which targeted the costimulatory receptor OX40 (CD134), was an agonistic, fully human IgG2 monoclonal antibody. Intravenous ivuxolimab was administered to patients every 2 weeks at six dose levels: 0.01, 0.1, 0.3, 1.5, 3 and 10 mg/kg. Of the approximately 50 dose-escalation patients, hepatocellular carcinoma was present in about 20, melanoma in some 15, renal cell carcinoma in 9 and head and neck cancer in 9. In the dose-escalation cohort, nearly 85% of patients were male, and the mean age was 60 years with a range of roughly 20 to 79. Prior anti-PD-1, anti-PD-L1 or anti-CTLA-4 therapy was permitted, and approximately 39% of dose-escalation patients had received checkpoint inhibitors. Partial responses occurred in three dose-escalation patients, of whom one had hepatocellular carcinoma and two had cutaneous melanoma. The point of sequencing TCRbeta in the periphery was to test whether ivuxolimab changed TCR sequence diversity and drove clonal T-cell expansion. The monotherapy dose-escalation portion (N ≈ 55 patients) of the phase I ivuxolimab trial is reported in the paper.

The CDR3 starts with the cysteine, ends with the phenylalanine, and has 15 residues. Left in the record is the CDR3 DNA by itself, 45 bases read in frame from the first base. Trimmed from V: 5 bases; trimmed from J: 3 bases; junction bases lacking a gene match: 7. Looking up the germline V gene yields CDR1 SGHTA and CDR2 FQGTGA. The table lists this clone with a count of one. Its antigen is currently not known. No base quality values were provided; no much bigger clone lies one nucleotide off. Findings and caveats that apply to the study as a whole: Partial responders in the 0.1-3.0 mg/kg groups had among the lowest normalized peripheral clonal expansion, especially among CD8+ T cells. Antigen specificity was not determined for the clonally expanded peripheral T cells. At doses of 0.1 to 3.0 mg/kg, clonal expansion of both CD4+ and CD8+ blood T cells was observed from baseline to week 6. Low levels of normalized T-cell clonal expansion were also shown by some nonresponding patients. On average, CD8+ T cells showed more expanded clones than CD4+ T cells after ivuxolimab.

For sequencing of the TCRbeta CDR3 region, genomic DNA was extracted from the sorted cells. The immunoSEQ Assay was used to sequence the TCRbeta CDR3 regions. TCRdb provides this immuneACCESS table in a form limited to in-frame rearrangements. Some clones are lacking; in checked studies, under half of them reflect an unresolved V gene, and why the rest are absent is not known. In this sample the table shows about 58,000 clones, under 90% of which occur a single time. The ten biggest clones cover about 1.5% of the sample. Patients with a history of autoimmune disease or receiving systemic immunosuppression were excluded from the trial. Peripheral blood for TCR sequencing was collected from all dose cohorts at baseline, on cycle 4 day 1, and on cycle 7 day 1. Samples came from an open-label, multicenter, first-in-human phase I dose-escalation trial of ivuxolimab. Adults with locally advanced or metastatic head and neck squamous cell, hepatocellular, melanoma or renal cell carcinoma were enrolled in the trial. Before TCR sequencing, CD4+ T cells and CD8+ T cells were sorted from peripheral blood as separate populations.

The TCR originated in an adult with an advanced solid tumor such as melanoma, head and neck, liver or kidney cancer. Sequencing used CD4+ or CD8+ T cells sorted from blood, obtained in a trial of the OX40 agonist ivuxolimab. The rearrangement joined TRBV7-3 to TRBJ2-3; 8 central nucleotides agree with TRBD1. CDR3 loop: CASSAGGAGTDTQYF. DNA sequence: TGTGCCAGCAGCGCAGGGGGCGCGGGAACAGATACGCAGTATTTT.